This passage covers 26 T cell receptor beta chains from one sample sequenced in a study of Graves' ophthalmopathy and Graves' hyperthyroidism. RNA transcripts provided the template for amplifying TCR beta CDR3 regions. Second-round multiplex PCR came after first-round RT-PCR with HTBI primers. In TCRdb, the multiplex PCR reads were re-called with MiXCR into one record per CDR3 protein. Of 500,000 to 700,000 distinct CDR3 sequences in the sample, around a fifth were seen once. Sample: peripheral blood. These receptors originate from a woman aged 18-29 years with stable Graves' hyperthyroidism. Some clones in this sample may be carry-over from other donors' samples.

Regarding this clonotype: One base away lies a much larger clone, so this may be a sequencing read error. This sequence joins TRBV5-1 and TRBJ2-5; 12 positions agree with TRBD1. There are 16 residues in the CDR3. Germline values: CDR1 SGHRS, CDR2 YFSETQ. CDR3 DNA sequence: TGCGCCAGCAGCTTTGGCGGGACAGGGGGCCTAGAGACCCGGTACTTC. This codes for CASSFGGTGGLETRYF.

This clonotype was seen many times. The chain has TRBV19 and TRBJ1-1; 8 bases map to TRBD1. Germline trimming cut 4 bases from V and 6 bases from J; bases unmatched to any gene: 10. Germline V gene sequence: CDR1 LNHDA, CDR2 SQIVND (reference sequence). This CDR3 spans 15 amino acids. The CDR3 loop is CASSRTHRGDAEAFF. CDR3 sequence (DNA): TGTGCCAGTAGTAGGACGCACAGGGGGGATGCTGAAGCTTTCTTT. The entire variable domain, with the rest obtained from reference TRBV19 and TRBJ1-1, is as follows: DGGITQSPKYLFRKEGQNVTLSCEQNLNHDAMYWYRQDPGQGLRLIYYSQIVNDFQKGDIAEGYSVSREKKESFPLTVTSAQKNPTAFYLCASSRTHRGDAEAFFGQGTRLTVV.

V is TRBV14 and J is TRBJ2-7; 11 bases match TRBD2. Germline CDR1 is SGHDN and CDR2 is FVKESK. The CDR3 length is 17 residues. The J segment lost 7 bases and the V segment lost 1 base, leaving 12 bases of the junction unmatched. The CDR3 region is CASSQGLAGNLLEEQYF. CDR3 DNA sequence: TGTGCCAGCAGCCAAGGACTAGCGGGAAACCTCCTGGAGGAGCAGTACTTC. Full variable domain (missing parts from reference TRBV14 and TRBJ2-7): EAGVTQFPSHSVIEKGQTVTLRCDPISGHDNLYWYRRVMGKEIKFLLHFVKESKQDESGMPNNRFLAERTGGTYSTLKVQPAELEDSGVYFCASSQGLAGNLLEEQYFGPGTRLTVT.

This clonotype was counted ten times or more. The chain has TRBV28 and TRBJ2-7; a possible D gene is TRBD2 (6 bases). Germline CDR1 reads MDHEN; CDR2 reads SYDVKM. There are 16 residues in the CDR3. V shed 5 bases and J shed 3 bases, with 20 bases lying between them. The CDR3, as DNA: TGTGCCAGCAGTCCCTTGAAGGAGGGCGTACTCTACGAGCAGTACTTC. This gives the protein CASSPLKEGVLYEQYF.

The chain carries TRBV2 and TRBJ1-2; TRBD1 aligns across 7 bases. The germline V gene has CDR1 SNHLY and CDR2 FYNNEI. The CDR3 length is 14 residues. The V and J ends lost 2 bases and 2 bases, in that order; junction bases with no gene match: 2. CDR3 nucleotide sequence: TGTGCCAGCAGTGAATGGGACAGAAACTATGGCTACACCTTC. Translation: CASSEWDRNYGYTF.

Ten or more counts support this clonotype. This chain joins TRBV20-1 and TRBJ1-2, with TRBD1 identical over 11 bases. The ends lost 3 bases at V and 2 bases at J; junction bases unmatched: 20. CDR3 size: 20 residues. Germline lookup yields CDR1 DFQATT and CDR2 SNEGSKA (reference sequence). The CDR3 DNA reads as TGCAGTGCTAGGGTCAGCCCAGAGGACAGGGGGCGGATTTTCAACTATGGCTACACCTTC. Translated, it gives CSARVSPEDRGRIFNYGYTF.

The chain employs TRBV13 and TRBJ2-7; 10 nucleotides match TRBD1. This CDR3 contains 16 residues. The junction had 7 bases not matched to a gene; V was cut back by 4 bases and J by 1 base. Looked up from germline, CDR1 is PRHDT and CDR2 is FYEKMQ (reference sequence). CDR3 amino acids: CASSSARTGGSYEQYF. DNA of the CDR3: TGTGCCAGCAGCTCAGCACGGACAGGGGGGTCCTACGAGCAGTACTTC.

The gene calls are TRBV20-1 and TRBJ2-5; D remains unclear. V lost 5 bases, J lost 5 bases, and 12 bases lay in between. This CDR3 comprises 12 residues. Germline V lookup: CDR1 DFQATT, CDR2 SNEGSKA (reference sequence). The CDR3 DNA reads TGCAGTGCTTCCGACATTATGGAGACCCAGTACTTC. Encoded protein: CSASDIMETQYF.

Many counts were recorded for this clonotype. The chain links TRBV4-2 to TRBJ2-7; maybe TRBD1 (6 bases). V lost 1 base and J lost 1, with 14 bases in between. The germline V gene encodes CDR1 LGHNA and CDR2 YNFKEQ. The CDR3 is 16 residues long. The CDR3 DNA follows: TGTGCCAGCAGCCAAGTAGGGGCGAGGGGGTCCTACGAGCAGTACTTC. Its protein is CASSQVGARGSYEQYF.

This clonotype appeared many times. The chain links TRBV12-3 or TRBV12-4 to TRBJ2-7, with TRBD2 as a possible D gene (6 bases). Trimming stripped 7 bases from V and 7 bases from J, with 20 bases between. The length of the CDR3 is 14 residues. The CDR3 loop is CASTPGLRFGEQYF. As DNA, the CDR3 is TGTGCCAGCACCCCGGGACTTCGCTTTGGGGAGCAGTACTTC.

The chain recombines TRBV29-1 with TRBJ2-5; 8 nucleotides match TRBD2. After removal of 2 bases from V and 9 bases from J, the junction contained 11 bases not matched to a gene. Germline V CDR1 and CDR2: SQVTM, ANQGSEA. This CDR3 has 14 residues. CDR3 protein: CSVEITGTGGAQYF. The CDR3 DNA is TGCAGCGTTGAAATCACCGGGACCGGGGGGGCCCAGTACTTC.

A few counts support this clonotype. The CDR3 nucleotides read TGTGCCAGCACCCCCGGGACACCTTTGAACACTGAAGCTTTCTTT. Translation gives CASTPGTPLNTEAFF. The chain carries TRBV6-2 or TRBV6-3 and TRBJ1-1; TRBD1 is a possible D gene (6 bases). Germline values: CDR1 MNHEY, CDR2 SVGEGT. The CDR3 totals 15 residues. Trimming removed 7 bases from V and 0 bases from J, with 15 bases in between.

The CDR3 nucleotides are TGTGCCAGCAGTTTAGAGGGACAGTACCCCGGGGAGCTGTTTTTT. As protein: CASSLEGQYPGELFF. The J gene is TRBJ2-2, the V gene TRBV12-3 or TRBV12-4, with TRBD1 matching over 7 bases. This CDR3 region has 15 residues. The V segment lost 1 base and the J segment 6 bases; nucleotides outside the gene matches: 5.

This clonotype was seen many times. The chain uses TRBV24-1 and TRBJ2-2; either TRBD1 or TRBD2 may supply D (7 bases each). The CDR3 covers 17 residues. CDR1 and CDR2 (germline): KGHDR, SFDVKD. Trimming pared 2 bases from V and 0 bases from J, leaving 12 bases between. CDR3 in amino acids: CATSDWGGTANTGELFF. In DNA, the CDR3 is TGTGCCACCAGTGATTGGGGGGGGACAGCGAACACCGGGGAGCTGTTTTTT.

This clonotype has a count of ten or more. CDR3 sequence reads: CASSSVTGGPWVLEAFF. The DNA of the CDR3 is TGTGCCAGCAGCTCTGTGACAGGGGGACCTTGGGTCCTTGAAGCTTTCTTT. The rearrangement uses TRBV28 and TRBJ1-1; 9 bases line up with TRBD1. V lost 6 bases to trimming and J lost 7 bases; unmatched junction nucleotides: 18. This CDR3 has 17 residues. Germline lookup yields CDR1 MDHEN and CDR2 SYDVKM.

This clonotype was seen many times. V gene TRBV12-3 or TRBV12-4 combines with J gene TRBJ2-2; 10 nucleotides line up with TRBD1. J was trimmed by 4 bases and V by 5 bases; bases with no gene match: 4. CDR3 length equals 15 residues. The CDR3 DNA reads as TGTGCCAGCAGTGGGACAGGGGTAGTCACCGGGGAGCTGTTTTTT. Protein: CASSGTGVVTGELFF.

A word on this clonotype: A much larger clone lies a single base off, so this may be a read error. V is TRBV7-2 and J is TRBJ2-5, with 12 bases fitting TRBD2. Trimming at V came to 5 bases and at J to 5 bases, leaving 6 bases not matched to a gene. The germline V gene encodes CDR1 SGHTA and CDR2 FQGNSA. CDR3 size: 15 residues. Here the CDR3 reads CTSSDSGLAGETQYF. The DNA for the CDR3 is TGTACCAGCAGCGATTCGGGACTAGCGGGTGAGACCCAGTACTTC.

Concerning this clonotype itself: A read error may be the cause here, since a much bigger clone is one base away. This chain links TRBV5-1 with TRBJ1-2; D unresolved. Germline CDR1 is SGHRS and CDR2 is YFSETQ. The length of the CDR3 is 12 residues. The CDR3 region has the DNA TGCGCCAGCAGCAAGACAAGGGATGGCTTCACCTTC. It translates to CASSKTRDGFTF.

This clonotype occurred many times. The gene calls are TRBV12-3 or TRBV12-4 and TRBJ2-5; D possibly matches TRBD1 or TRBD2 (5 bases each). Trimming removed 7 bases from V and 3 bases from J, with 18 bases in between. CDR3 length: 15 residues. CDR3 bases: TGTGCCAGCACCTTAAACGGGGCCCGAAAAGAGACCCAGTACTTC. This gives the protein CASTLNGARKETQYF.

This clonotype was detected ten times or more. The chain links TRBV18 to TRBJ2-5, with 9 bases matching TRBD2. The CDR3 sequence is 15 residues long. J was trimmed by 5 bases and V by 6 bases; bases with no gene match: 10. Germline V lookup: CDR1 KGHSH, CDR2 LQKENI. The CDR3, as DNA: TGTGCCAGCTCTCTCTACGGGACTAGCTATGAGACCCAGTACTTC. This sequence encodes CASSLYGTSYETQYF.

V and J are TRBV10-3 and TRBJ1-1; a possible D gene is TRBD1 (6 bases). Deletions cut 0 bases from V and 1 base from J, with 21 bases between. The CDR3 spans 19 residues. The germline V gene has CDR1 ENHRY and CDR2 SYGVKD. The CDR3 loop is CAISESIGGRGSSNTEAFF. CDR3 DNA: TGTGCCATCAGTGAGTCGATAGGCGGCAGGGGATCCTCGAACACTGAAGCTTTCTTT.

This clonotype was detected ten times or more. The chain has TRBV3-1 and TRBJ2-5; no clear D gene. Trimming shortened V by 4 bases and J by 5 bases, and 14 bases separated the two germline ends. The germline CDR1 and CDR2 sequences are LGHDT and YNNKEL (reference sequence). The CDR3 is made up of 14 amino acids. DNA of the CDR3: TGTGCCAGCAGCCGTAGGACGGTCGAGGAGACCCAGTACTTC. This sequence encodes CASSRRTVEETQYF.

Turning to this clonotype: At one end the junction does not follow the germline gene, possibly because of a read error. The gene calls are TRBV12-3 or TRBV12-4 and TRBJ1-5; TRBD1 might be the D (6 bases). This CDR3 has 14 amino acids. CDR3 nucleotides: TGTGCCAGCAGTTTTTGGCTGGGCGGACAGCCTCAGCATTTT. Translation gives CASSFWLGGQPQHF.

In this sample, this clonotype turned up a few times. This CDR3 is missing its conserved last phenylalanine or tryptophan, likely due to a read error. The limits of the CDR3 on the DNA are not certain, so only TCRdb's listed CDR3 is given. The chain links TRBV6-1 to TRBJ1-2. The CDR3 is made up of 12 amino acids, end residues included. Germline V gene lookup returns CDR1 MNHNS and CDR2 SASEGT. The CDR3 reads CASSENRDKRLT.

This clonotype has at least ten counts. The J gene is TRBJ1-2, the V gene TRBV5-5; D is unclear. This CDR3 has 15 amino acids. Germline lookup yields CDR1 SGHKS and CDR2 YYEKEE (reference sequence). V lost 0 bases and J lost 2, with 11 bases in between. The CDR3 sequence: CASSLVNLGNYGYTF. Written as DNA, the CDR3 is TGTGCCAGCAGCTTGGTTAACTTAGGAAACTATGGCTACACCTTC.

This clonotype has at least ten counts. The genes are TRBV6-1 and TRBJ1-1, with no clear D. Per germline, CDR1 MNHNS and CDR2 SASEGT. The CDR3 is 13 amino acids. Trimming cost V 2 bases and J 4 bases, with 8 bases left between them. The CDR3 coding sequence is TGTGCCAGCAGTGAACTTCGCGGCACTGAAGCTTTCTTT. It codes for CASSELRGTEAFF.